This record looks at one T cell receptor beta chain sequence and its context. A much larger clonotype is one base distant, so this may be a read error. Blood RNA came from unsorted whole blood; germline DNA was also extracted. The entry originates in a study of tumor-infiltrating lymphocytes in primary liver carcinoma. Priming with a constant-region primer yielded TCR beta cDNA from roughly 500 ng total RNA. Three rounds of nested multiplex PCR with slightly modified ARM-PCR produced TCR beta libraries. The first two PCR rounds, roughly 10 cycles each, used TRBV1-TRBV30 forward primers and a C-beta reverse primer. A single record per CDR3 protein comes from TCRdb applying MiXCR to the multiplex PCR reads. The profile shows about 310,000 distinct CDR3 sequences, more than 55% of them singletons. The CDR3 sequence is 15 residues long. After removal of 8 bases from V and 0 bases from J, the junction contained 8 bases not matched to a gene.

This sequence originates from a young woman with primary liver carcinoma and hepatitis B virus infection. This sequence joins TRBV12-3 or TRBV12-4 and TRBJ2-7; TRBD2 aligns across 9 bases. Sequenced material: peripheral blood. In DNA, the CDR3 is TGTGCCAGCTGGATTAGCGGGAGTAGCTCCTACGAGCAGTACTTC. It is translated as CASWISGSSSYEQYF.